This entry describes one TCR beta chain. No antigen is known for it. No much larger clone is present one base from it, and per-base qualities are unavailable. The CDR1 and CDR2 encoded by the germline V gene are SNHLY and FYNNEI. V and J are trimmed by 9 bases and 6 bases, and the gene matches miss 6 bases of the junction. The CDR3 runs 13 residues from the cysteine to the phenylalanine. The CDR3 DNA has 39 bases and is translated from base 1. The cohort was made up of roughly 670 healthy bone marrow donors. All cohort members were sampled while nominally healthy, although unrecorded immune exposures were likely present. The donor tested CMV seropositive, placing the donor among the roughly 300 seropositive members of the cohort. Every donor gave a peripheral blood sample, and the peripheral blood mononuclear cells from that sample were used for TCR beta sequencing. The Qiagen DNeasy Blood Extraction Kit was used to extract genomic DNA from the blood cell samples.

Receptor amplification or capture employed the immunoSEQ multiplex PCR assay. For the multiplex PCR, a mixture combining 60 forward primers for TCR Vbeta segments and 13 reverse primers for TCR Jbeta segments was used. Amplification of the CDR3 region of rearranged TCR beta genes was performed with a multiplex PCR assay on genomic DNA. Amplified TCR beta libraries were sequenced as 87-base-pair reads on the Illumina HiSeq System. Processing in the source paper ran as follows. A later analysis counted approximately 74 million unique TCR beta chains across the 600 to 850 repertoires, and 10 million to 12 million of these chains were shared by at least two donors. Raw reads were error-corrected and collapsed into unique sequences by a nearest-neighbor algorithm in which closely related sequences were merged to remove PCR and sequencing errors. To assign V, D and J gene segments, CDR3 sequences were aligned to IMGT reference sequences. Each retained sequence needed at least a six-nucleotide match to both a V gene segment and a J gene segment. A rearrangement was called productive if the CDR3 had no stop codons and remained in frame with V and J, and every other rearrangement was called non-productive. CDR3 was defined by IMGT convention, running from the second conserved V-encoded cysteine to the conserved J-encoded phenylalanine. Sequences without an unambiguous match to a single V gene segment were excluded from the earlier analysis of approximately 600 of the donors. In an earlier analysis of 587 of the donors, a V segment was called functional when productive rearrangements were above 56.7%, and segregating when the standard deviation between donors exceeded 5%. A statistical classification framework was built for diagnosing cytomegalovirus status from the catalog of TCR beta chain sequences. In a later analysis, V and J genes were assigned by comparing TCR nucleotide sequences against IMGT/GENE-DB human TR gene sequences. A later analysis assigned CDR3 sequences and most-parsimonious VDJ recombination scenarios with the TCRdist pipeline. In a later analysis, every TCR beta chain was defined by the combination of its CDR3 amino acid sequence and its V-gene family, and reads without a unique V-gene family were dropped. A later analysis removed 592 highly shared, low-generation-probability nucleotide sequences to deal with suspected cross-contamination and a sequencing artifact. In a later analysis, a clonal expansion index was calculated for each public chain from normalized within-repertoire ranks of inferred template counts. Generation probabilities in a later analysis came from a VDJ recombination model fitted to out-of-frame rearrangements, and those results were checked against IGoR. In a later analysis, TCR-TCR, TCR-HLA and TCR-CMV co-occurrence was scored with hypergeometric tests, and a repertoire-size bias correction was applied to TCR pairs. False discovery rates were estimated in a later analysis by permuting HLA or CMV assignments 20 times. A later analysis grouped co-occurring TCRs with DBSCAN, adding TCRdist sequence similarity when clustering within HLA-allele-positive subsets. For co-occurrence clustering, repertoires with fewer than 30,000 or more than 120,000 public chains were excluded, along with a handful of repertoires with anomalous nucleotide sharing. TCRdb limited this immuneACCESS table to in-frame rearrangements with V and J called. A share of clones is missing; checked studies link under half to unresolved V genes, and the rest is unexplained. V and J calls plus clone size are reproduced from that table; the DNA served to infer D and trimming. The sample includes 150,000 to 200,000 clones, with 84% observed a single time. Around 4.8% of the sample rests with the top ten.

This sample is part of a study of cytomegalovirus exposure and HLA in healthy donors listed by TCRdb under 2017. Concerning the study at large: An earlier analysis of some 620 of the donors reported 276 Gb of sequence data and 95 million to 120 million unique TCR beta sequences obtained from roughly 170 million T cells. To predict cytomegalovirus infection status, the study brought together high-throughput TCR immunosequencing, statistical association of individual TCRs with disease status, and machine learning. Besides the first cohort of 666 subjects, a separate validation cohort made up of around 120 different subjects was used. Roughly five DR-DQ haplotypes were treated as single units for association and clustering because of strong linkage in the cohort. The later analysis used no new phenotypic data to find candidate immune exposures, relying instead on TCR beta sequences and their occurrence across donors. Class I and class II HLA loci were covered by the typing at four-digit resolution. To study patterns of TCR occurrence, a later analysis re-analyzed previously published TCR beta repertoires from 550 to 800 donors and added high-resolution HLA genotyping. The study profiled the T cell repertoires of 500 to 800 subjects by immunosequencing and related them to cytomegalovirus serostatus. An earlier analysis of roughly 580 of the donors used high-throughput TCR beta sequencing to judge whether each TCR beta V gene segment behaved as functional or pseudogenic. The number of typed donors differed by locus: about 629-640 for A, B, C, DRB1 and DQB1; roughly 510 for DQA1; about 600 for DPA1; and about 450 for DPB1. All discovery cohort repertoires had been generated using a single sequencing platform. Alongside the repertoire data, information on donor age, sex, ethnicity and CMV serostatus was compiled. The aim of the study was to test whether cataloging public T cell receptors could identify signatures of past pathogen exposure. Among a few hundred genotyped donors of the cohort, an average of roughly 240,000 unique TCR beta nucleotide sequences were sequenced per donor, roughly 20% of them non-productive. In a later genetic analysis, genome-wide SNP genotypes for about three fifths of the roughly 670 donors were used, and that subset was treated as a discovery cohort. Approximately 300 gigabases of sequencing data and around 85 million unique TCR sequences made up an early release that covered under 750 HLA-typed donors. Of the 300 to 500 genotyped donors, 70% to 90% were placed in the genetic ancestry cluster associated with self-reported Caucasian donors. The paper's findings and limits, for the study overall: Some IMGT-functional V segments, including TRBV6-2 and TRBV6-3, could not be distinguished by the 87-base-pair reads and were therefore excluded. For the cohort, immune exposure information was limited to CMV serostatus. Compared with the approximately 720-donor mean, donors in an Asian-associated ancestry cluster had fewer N-insertions in productive TCRs, according to a later genetic analysis. A later analysis reported that several top co-occurrence clusters appeared linked to parvovirus B19, influenza, CMV and Epstein-Barr virus. Sequencing depth was assumed to be roughly uniform across donors in the presence/absence analyses, though that assumption may not hold. A further reported finding was that TCR beta sequences accurately predicted the HLA-A and HLA-B alleles for most subjects in the first cohort. Compared with equally common non-associated chains, HLA-associated TCR beta chains in a later analysis were more clonally expanded and had lower generation probabilities. Because counts were too low, approximately 18 rarely observed V segments, including chromosome 9 orphons, were excluded from the earlier analysis of 587 of the donors. Because HLA typing was unavailable for some donors at each locus, only the typed subset was used in association tests. Three of the identified cytomegalovirus-associated TCR beta chains were confirmed in vitro to be specific for cytomegalovirus antigens. Correlated functional status among segregating V segments might reflect linkage disequilibrium, but an unknown experimental factor could not be ruled out. This cohort had only TCR beta chains sequenced, and the lack of alpha or paired-chain data limited which features could be detected. In an earlier analysis of 450 to 750 of the donors, most TCR beta V segments appeared in productive rearrangements about 90% or about 30% of the time, broadly matching IMGT annotations. A cluster of highly shared sequence variants was judged likely to represent a technical artifact of the sequencing pipeline. Across donors, most TCR sequences were observed very rarely, whereas some public TCRs were present in many individuals. A later genetic analysis associated a missense DCLRE1C variant with V-gene and J-gene trimming of TCR beta chains, and an independent cohort replicated the association. Cytomegalovirus status was reported to be diagnosed by the classifier with high specificity and sensitivity in both the original and validation cohorts. In the study, roughly 160 TCR beta chains were listed as associated with cytomegalovirus. According to the authors, the approach could potentially be generalized to other disease states and immunological phenotypes. When HLA alleles, especially DR and DQ, strongly co-occurred, TCR associations were difficult to assign to individual alleles. At a false discovery rate of 0.05, a later analysis linked 16,951 TCR beta sequences to specific HLA alleles. In a later analysis, TCR association rates were found to vary across HLA loci, with the most associated TCRs seen for DRB1 alleles and the fewest for HLA-C alleles. Most CMV-associated TCR beta chains appeared to be HLA-restricted in a later analysis, and the HLA associations seemed to be driven largely by CMV exposure.

The sample was PBMCs. This clonotype originated in a girl aged 5-17 years in good health and CMV-seropositive. In this chain, TRBV2 is recombined with TRBJ1-5, with 9 bases in between that match TRBD1. The bases are TGTGCCAGTGCGGGACAGGGAGGTCAGCCCCAGCATTTT. Translation gives CASAGQGGQPQHF. Joined to the reference TRBV2 and TRBJ1-5 proteins, this CDR3 gives the full variable domain: EPEVTQTPSHQVTQMGQEVILRCVPISNHLYFYWYRQILGQKVEFLVSFYNNEISEKSEIFDDQFSVERPDGSNFTLKIRSTKLEDSAMYFCASAGQGGQPQHFGDGTRLSIL.